The 2 T cell receptor beta chains listed next were all sequenced from one sample in a study of radiation and T cells in renal cell carcinoma. Libraries were prepared by immunoSEQ multiplex PCR; TCRdb keeps only in-frame clonotypes and omits some of them. The table has fewer than 200,000 clones, less than 90% seen once; the top ten hold about 11%. The sample's time point: blood 4 weeks post-SBRT, at nephrectomy. Described treatment: 15 Gy SBRT to primary tumor, nephrectomy 4 weeks later. The source material was blood, sampled from a patient whose treatment included radiotherapy and nephrectomy. All receptors come from a woman aged 45 to 65 with renal cell carcinoma.

A few counts support this clone. The chain uses TRBV5-4 and TRBJ2-3; 10 positions agree with TRBD1. Germline CDR1 reads SGHNT; CDR2 reads YYREEE (reference sequence). This CDR3 region has 15 residues. The trim removed 4 bases at V and 4 bases at J, leaving 6 bases unmatched. The CDR3 nucleotides are TGTGCCAGCAGCGCCGGGACAGGGGCATCAGATACGCAGTATTTT. Protein: CASSAGTGASDTQYF.

Details on this clone: Given a far larger clone just one base away, this is likely a sequencing read error. Other DNA sequences in this specimen translate into the identical CDR3. This chain links TRBV11-2 with TRBJ1-2; D uncertain. Germline-derived CDR1 and CDR2 are SGHAT and FQNNGV. The V end was cut by 5 bases, the J end by 0 bases, with 4 bases between. The CDR3 runs 12 residues. The CDR3 DNA reads TGTGCCAGCAGCCATCCTAACTATGGCTACACCTTC. Translating it yields CASSHPNYGYTF.